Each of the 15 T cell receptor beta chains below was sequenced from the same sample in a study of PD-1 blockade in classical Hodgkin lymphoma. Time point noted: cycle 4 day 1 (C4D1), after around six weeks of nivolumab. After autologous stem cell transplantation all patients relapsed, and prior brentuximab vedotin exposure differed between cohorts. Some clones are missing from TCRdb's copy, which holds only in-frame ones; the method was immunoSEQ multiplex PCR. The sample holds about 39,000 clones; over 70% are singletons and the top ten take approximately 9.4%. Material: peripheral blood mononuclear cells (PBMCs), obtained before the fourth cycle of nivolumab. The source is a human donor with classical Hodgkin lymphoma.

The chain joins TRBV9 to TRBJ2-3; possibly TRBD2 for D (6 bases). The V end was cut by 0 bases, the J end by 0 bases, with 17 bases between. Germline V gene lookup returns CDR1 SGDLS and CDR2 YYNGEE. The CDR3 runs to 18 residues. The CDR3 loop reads CASSVEAVGAGSTDTQYF. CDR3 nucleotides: TGTGCCAGCAGCGTAGAGGCGGTTGGAGCGGGCAGCACAGATACGCAGTATTTT.

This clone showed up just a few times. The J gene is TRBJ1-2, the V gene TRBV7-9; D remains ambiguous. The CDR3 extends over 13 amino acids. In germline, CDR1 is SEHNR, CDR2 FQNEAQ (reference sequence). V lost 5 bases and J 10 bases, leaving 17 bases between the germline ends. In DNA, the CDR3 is TGTGCCAGCAGCCATGAGGTTGTGTCACACTACACCTTC. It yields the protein CASSHEVVSHYTF. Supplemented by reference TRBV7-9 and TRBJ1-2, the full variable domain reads DTGVSQNPRHKITKRGQNVTFRCDPISEHNRLYWYRQTLGQGPEFLTYFQNEAQLEKSRLLSDRFSAERPKGSFSTLEIQRTEQGDSAMYLCASSHEVVSHYTFGSGTRLTVV.

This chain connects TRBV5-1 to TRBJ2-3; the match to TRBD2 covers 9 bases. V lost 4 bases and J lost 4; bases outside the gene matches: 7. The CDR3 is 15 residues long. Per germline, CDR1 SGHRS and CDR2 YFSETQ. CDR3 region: CASSPGRGGADTQYF. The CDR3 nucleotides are TGCGCCAGCAGCCCAGGGCGCGGGGGGGCAGATACGCAGTATTTT.

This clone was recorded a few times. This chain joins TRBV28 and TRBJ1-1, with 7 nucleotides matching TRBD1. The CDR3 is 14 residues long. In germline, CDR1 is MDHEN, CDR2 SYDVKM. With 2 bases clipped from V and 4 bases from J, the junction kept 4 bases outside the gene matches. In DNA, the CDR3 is TGTGCCAGCAGTTTAAGGGGGCGGGGCACTGAAGCTTTCTTT. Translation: CASSLRGRGTEAFF.

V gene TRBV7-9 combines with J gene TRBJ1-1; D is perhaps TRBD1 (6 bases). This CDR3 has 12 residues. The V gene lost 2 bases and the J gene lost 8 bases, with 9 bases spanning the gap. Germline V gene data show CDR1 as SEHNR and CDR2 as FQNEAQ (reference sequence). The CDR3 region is CASSLRTDEAFF. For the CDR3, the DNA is TGTGCCAGCAGCTTAAGGACAGACGAAGCTTTCTTT.

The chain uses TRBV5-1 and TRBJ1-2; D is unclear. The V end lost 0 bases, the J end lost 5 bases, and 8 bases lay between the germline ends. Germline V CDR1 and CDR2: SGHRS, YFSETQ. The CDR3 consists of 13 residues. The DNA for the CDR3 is TGCGCCAGCAGCTTGGATGGGGAGTATGGCTACACCTTC. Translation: CASSLDGEYGYTF.

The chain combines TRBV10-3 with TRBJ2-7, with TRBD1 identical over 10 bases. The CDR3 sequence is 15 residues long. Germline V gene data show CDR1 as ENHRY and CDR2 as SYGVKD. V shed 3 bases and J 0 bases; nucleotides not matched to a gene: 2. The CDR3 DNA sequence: TGTGCCATCAGTGACCGGGACAGGGGCTCCTACGAGCAGTACTTC. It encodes CAISDRDRGSYEQYF.

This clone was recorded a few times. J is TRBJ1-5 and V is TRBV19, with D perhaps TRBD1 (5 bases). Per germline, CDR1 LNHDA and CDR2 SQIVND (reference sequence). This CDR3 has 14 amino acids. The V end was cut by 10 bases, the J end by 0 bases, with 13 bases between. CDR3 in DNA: TGTGCCACCGGGGACCTTAATAGCAATCAGCCCCAGCATTTT. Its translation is CATGDLNSNQPQHF.

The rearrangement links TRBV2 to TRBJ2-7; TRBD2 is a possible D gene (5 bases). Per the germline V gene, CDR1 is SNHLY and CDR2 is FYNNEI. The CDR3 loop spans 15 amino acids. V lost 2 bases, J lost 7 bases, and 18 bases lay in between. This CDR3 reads CASSERSGFSQEQYF. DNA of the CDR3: TGTGCCAGCAGTGAAAGGTCGGGGTTCAGCCAGGAGCAGTACTTC.

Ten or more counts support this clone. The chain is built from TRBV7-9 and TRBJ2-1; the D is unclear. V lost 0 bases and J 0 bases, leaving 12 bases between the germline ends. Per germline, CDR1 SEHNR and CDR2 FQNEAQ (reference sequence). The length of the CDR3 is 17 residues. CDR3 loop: CASSLAKLSGSYNEQFF. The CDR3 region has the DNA TGTGCCAGCAGCTTAGCGAAGTTAAGTGGCTCCTACAATGAGCAGTTCTTC.

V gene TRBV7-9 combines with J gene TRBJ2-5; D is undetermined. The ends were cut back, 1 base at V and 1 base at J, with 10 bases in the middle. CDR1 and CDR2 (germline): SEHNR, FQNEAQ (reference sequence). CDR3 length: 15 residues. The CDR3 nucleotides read TGTGCCAGCAGCTTAGACGTCACGGGCCAAGAGACCCAGTACTTC. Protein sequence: CASSLDVTGQETQYF.

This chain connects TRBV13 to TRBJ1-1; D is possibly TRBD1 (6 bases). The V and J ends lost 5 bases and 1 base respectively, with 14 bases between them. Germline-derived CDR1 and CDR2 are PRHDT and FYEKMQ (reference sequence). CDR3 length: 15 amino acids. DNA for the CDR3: TGTGCCAGCAGCCCCCGGGGGGGGCAGAACACTGAAGCTTTCTTT. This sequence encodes CASSPRGGQNTEAFF.

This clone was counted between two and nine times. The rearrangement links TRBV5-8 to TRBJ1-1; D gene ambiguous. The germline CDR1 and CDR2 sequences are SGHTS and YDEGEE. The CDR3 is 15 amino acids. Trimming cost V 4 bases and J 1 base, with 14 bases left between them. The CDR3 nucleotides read TGTGCCAGCAGCACAAAGGGTTGGGGGAACACTGAAGCTTTCTTT. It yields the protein CASSTKGWGNTEAFF.

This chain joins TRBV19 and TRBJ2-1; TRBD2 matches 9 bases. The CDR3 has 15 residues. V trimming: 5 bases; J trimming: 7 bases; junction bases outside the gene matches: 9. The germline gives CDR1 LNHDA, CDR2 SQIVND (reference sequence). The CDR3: CASSFSGGRGNEQFF. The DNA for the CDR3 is TGTGCCAGTAGTTTCAGCGGGGGGAGGGGGAATGAGCAGTTCTTC.

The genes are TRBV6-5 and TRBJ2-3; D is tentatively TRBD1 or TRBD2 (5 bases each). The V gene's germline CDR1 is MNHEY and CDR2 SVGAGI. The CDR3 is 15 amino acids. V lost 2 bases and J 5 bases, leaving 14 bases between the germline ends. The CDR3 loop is CASSYGPGTGDTQYF. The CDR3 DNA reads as TGTGCCAGCAGTTACGGTCCCGGGACGGGAGATACGCAGTATTTT.